This T cell receptor beta chain came from a study of cytomegalovirus exposure and HLA in healthy donors. Broader study findings: Sequencing likely caused a cluster of highly shared sequence variants.

A note on this clone: Its antigen remains unknown.

Germline V gene lookup returns CDR1 GTSNPN and CDR2 SVGIG (reference sequence). This CDR3 comprises 13 residues. V was cut by 3 bases and J by 2 bases, with 10 bases left in between. The PCR used 60 Vbeta and 13 Jbeta primers. As processed by the authors: There were about 80 million unique TCR beta chains by a later count, and around 10 million of them were shared. The repertoire was sequenced with immunoSEQ multiplex PCR; TCRdb's copy has only in-frame clones and lacks some. V and J calls and clone size are given by that table; D and trimming were obtained from the DNA. Of about 120,000 clones in the sample, 70% to 80% were seen once.

Specimen: PBMCs. This TCR was sampled from a man aged 25-45 years in good health and CMV-seropositive. V and J are TRBV30 and TRBJ1-2; possible D gene TRBD1, 5 bases. The DNA of the CDR3 is TGTGCCTGGAGGGGCAGGGTGAACTATGGCTACACCTTC. It yields the protein CAWRGRVNYGYTF.